Sequencing of this TCR beta chain was carried out in a study of T-cell reconstitution after alpha-beta-depleted transplantation in children. Study-wide results and caveats: Reported findings indicate that, about two months after transplant, alpha-beta T cells came from several hundred expanded clones, which were derived from non-depleted graft cells.

With respect to this clonotype: What it binds is not known.

As it was prepared, the TCRbeta library received unique molecular identifiers. TCRdb re-called the PCR reads through MiXCR, storing one row per CDR3 protein. Among more than 200,000 distinct CDR3 sequences listed, about a quarter were seen once. Germline V gene lookup returns CDR1 SQVTM and CDR2 ANQGSEA. V lost 7 bases and J lost 7; bases outside the gene matches: 10. This CDR3 spans 14 amino acids. The chain carries TRBV29-1 and TRBJ2-4; 10 nucleotides match TRBD2. The sequence was collected from a girl aged 2 to 10 with Fanconi anemia, due to receive a stem cell transplant. This sample comprised PBMCs, obtained before TCRalphabeta/CD19-depleted stem cell transplant. The DNA of the CDR3 is TGCAGCGCCCGACGGGCAGCGGGGGGGAACATTCAGTACTTC. Its translation: CSARRAAGGNIQYF. Full variable domain (outside the CDR3, taken from reference TRBV29-1 and TRBJ2-4): SAVISQKPSRDICQRGTSLTIQCQVDSQVTMMFWYRQQPGQSLTLIATANQGSEATYESGFVIDKFPISRPNLTFSTLTVSNMSPEDSSIYLCSARRAAGGNIQYFGAGTRLSVL.